This is a list of T cell receptor beta chains from one sample in a study of OX40 agonist ivuxolimab in advanced cancers. Assay: immunoSEQ multiplex PCR; the TCRdb copy retains only in-frame clones and omits some. This table has some 60,000 clones, under 85% appearing once. The material sequenced was CD4+ or CD8+ T cells sorted from blood, taken in a trial of the OX40 agonist ivuxolimab. Receptors originate from an adult with an advanced solid tumor such as melanoma, head and neck, liver or kidney cancer. Both conserved end residues are part of each CDR3. The order of the fields is D gene, clone size, V gene, J gene, CDR3 DNA, CDR3 protein. A D gene is named only where the DNA matches it firmly. A clone size is listed for some rows: how often the clone was seen (once, few, many), or a class if it is expanded.

d_gene: TRBD2; abundance: NA; v_gene: TRBV11-3; j_gene: TRBJ2-2; CDR3nt: TGTGCCAGCAGCTTGAGCGGGAGTGCGGCCGGGGAGCTGTTTTTT; CDR3aa: CASSLSGSAAGELFF
d_gene: TRBD2; abundance: few; v_gene: TRBV13; j_gene: TRBJ2-3; CDR3nt: TGTGCCAGCAGCCCACTTAGCGGGGGGGCCACAGATACGCAGTATTTT; CDR3aa: CASSPLSGGATDTQYF
d_gene: NA; abundance: NA; v_gene: TRBV9; j_gene: TRBJ2-5; CDR3nt: TGTGCCAGCAGCGTCGCGGGAGAGACCCAGTACTTC; CDR3aa: CASSVAGETQYF
d_gene: TRBD1; abundance: NA; v_gene: TRBV2; j_gene: TRBJ1-1; CDR3nt: TGTGCCAGCAGGGAGTACGGCCGGACAGGGTCATTGACTGAAGCTTTCTTT; CDR3aa: CASREYGRTGSLTEAFF
d_gene: TRBD2; abundance: NA; v_gene: TRBV11-2; j_gene: TRBJ2-3; CDR3nt: TGTGCCAGCAGCTCCCCGTCTCTAGCGGGAACACAGTATTTT; CDR3aa: CASSSPSLAGTQYF
d_gene: TRBD1; abundance: NA; v_gene: TRBV5-1; j_gene: TRBJ1-5; CDR3nt: TGCGCCAGCAGCCAGGGACAGGGAGATCAGCCCCAGCATTTT; CDR3aa: CASSQGQGDQPQHF
d_gene: NA; abundance: NA; v_gene: TRBV5-1; j_gene: TRBJ2-7; CDR3nt: TGCGCCAGCAGCTTGGCGTTGGAAGGTTTCTACGAGCAGTACTTC; CDR3aa: CASSLALEGFYEQYF
d_gene: NA; abundance: few; v_gene: TRBV20-1; j_gene: TRBJ1-5; CDR3nt: TGCAGTGCGGGTAGCAATCAGCCCCAGCATTTT; CDR3aa: CSAGSNQPQHF
d_gene: NA; abundance: NA; v_gene: TRBV27; j_gene: TRBJ2-3; CDR3nt: TGTGCCAGCAGGGACCATAAAACAGATACGCAGTATTTT; CDR3aa: CASRDHKTDTQYF
d_gene: TRBD1; abundance: once; v_gene: TRBV18; j_gene: TRBJ1-4; CDR3nt: TGTGCCAGCTCACGCGAGGGACAGCTGGATGAAAAACTGTTTTTT; CDR3aa: CASSREGQLDEKLFF
d_gene: TRBD2; abundance: NA; v_gene: TRBV28; j_gene: TRBJ2-2; CDR3nt: TGTGCCAGCACCTCTCCTAGCGGGAAGGCCACCGGGGAGCTGTTTTTT; CDR3aa: CASTSPSGKATGELFF
d_gene: TRBD1; abundance: NA; v_gene: TRBV2; j_gene: TRBJ1-1; CDR3nt: TGTGCCAGCAGCCGGACAGGGCATGGGGCTTTCTTT; CDR3aa: CASSRTGHGAFF
d_gene: TRBD1; abundance: NA; v_gene: TRBV6-6; j_gene: TRBJ1-4; CDR3nt: TGTGCCAGCAGTTACGGGCAGGGGGTTGGTGAAAAACTGTTTTTT; CDR3aa: CASSYGQGVGEKLFF
d_gene: TRBD1; abundance: NA; v_gene: TRBV28; j_gene: TRBJ1-3; CDR3nt: TGTGCCAGCAGTATACAGGGGGCCTCTGGAAACACCATATATTTT; CDR3aa: CASSIQGASGNTIYF
d_gene: NA; abundance: once; v_gene: TRBV2; j_gene: TRBJ2-5; CDR3nt: TGTGCCAGCAGTGAAGTAGTGGGGGCCGGAGGTGTGACCCAGTACTTC; CDR3aa: CASSEVVGAGGVTQYF
d_gene: NA; abundance: NA; v_gene: TRBV15; j_gene: TRBJ1-1; CDR3nt: TGTGCCACCCGGAGTACTGTGAACACTGAAGCTTTCTTT; CDR3aa: CATRSTVNTEAFF
d_gene: TRBD1; abundance: NA; v_gene: TRBV29-1; j_gene: TRBJ2-1; CDR3nt: TGCAGCGTTTACGGGACAGCCAATGAGCAGTTCTTC; CDR3aa: CSVYGTANEQFF
d_gene: NA; abundance: NA; v_gene: TRBV19; j_gene: TRBJ2-3; CDR3nt: TGTGCCAGTTCAGGGGCATCGGGGGATACGCAGTATTTT; CDR3aa: CASSGASGDTQYF
d_gene: NA; abundance: NA; v_gene: TRBV5-4; j_gene: TRBJ2-5; CDR3nt: TGTGCCAGCAGACCGGGGAACCAAGAGACCCAGTACTTC; CDR3aa: CASRPGNQETQYF
d_gene: TRBD2; abundance: once; v_gene: TRBV27; j_gene: TRBJ2-7; CDR3nt: TGTGCCAGCAGTCCCGGCCGCGGGAGACTTAACTACGAGCAGTACTTC; CDR3aa: CASSPGRGRLNYEQYF
d_gene: NA; abundance: few; v_gene: TRBV9; j_gene: TRBJ1-4; CDR3nt: TGTGCCAGCAGTGAGGGGACTAATGAAAAACTGTTTTTT; CDR3aa: CASSEGTNEKLFF
d_gene: NA; abundance: NA; v_gene: TRBV5-1; j_gene: TRBJ2-1; CDR3nt: TGCGCCAGCAGCTTGTATGCTGGCGGCTACAATGAGCAGTTCTTC; CDR3aa: CASSLYAGGYNEQFF
d_gene: NA; abundance: NA; v_gene: TRBV5-6; j_gene: TRBJ1-6; CDR3nt: TGTGCCAGCAGCTCCGGGACGGACAGCTCACCCCTCCACTTT; CDR3aa: CASSSGTDSSPLHF
d_gene: NA; abundance: NA; v_gene: TRBV14; j_gene: TRBJ1-6; CDR3nt: TGTGCCAGCAGCCAAGACCCGCTCCCCTCACCCCTCCACTTT; CDR3aa: CASSQDPLPSPLHF
d_gene: TRBD1; abundance: once; v_gene: TRBV30; j_gene: TRBJ2-2; CDR3nt: TGTGCCTGGAGTGTACAGGACAGGCTGGGAGGGGAGCTGTTTTTT; CDR3aa: CAWSVQDRLGGELFF
d_gene: NA; abundance: NA; v_gene: TRBV11-2; j_gene: TRBJ2-1; CDR3nt: TGTGCCAGCAGCTTAGATCACACCGCGGGGACCCTGCAGTTCTTC; CDR3aa: CASSLDHTAGTLQFF
d_gene: TRBD1; abundance: NA; v_gene: TRBV29-1; j_gene: TRBJ2-7; CDR3nt: TGCAGCGTTGAGGTGGGGGCAGGGGGCTCTGCCGAGCAGTACTTC; CDR3aa: CSVEVGAGGSAEQYF
d_gene: NA; abundance: NA; v_gene: TRBV19; j_gene: TRBJ2-2; CDR3nt: TGTGCCAGTAGTCCCGGATTTTCCACCGGGGAGCTGTTTTTT; CDR3aa: CASSPGFSTGELFF
d_gene: TRBD1; abundance: once; v_gene: TRBV7-9; j_gene: TRBJ2-2; CDR3nt: TGTGCCAGCAGCTTACGGACAGGGGGCGAGTCCGGGGAGCTGTTTTTT; CDR3aa: CASSLRTGGESGELFF
d_gene: TRBD1; abundance: once; v_gene: TRBV7-2; j_gene: TRBJ1-2; CDR3nt: TGTGCCAGCAGCTTAGGATGGACAGGGATACTTGGGGGCTACACCTTC; CDR3aa: CASSLGWTGILGGYTF
d_gene: TRBD1; abundance: NA; v_gene: TRBV2; j_gene: TRBJ2-1; CDR3nt: TGTGCCAGCACGGACAGGCCGGATGAGCAGTTCTTC; CDR3aa: CASTDRPDEQFF
d_gene: TRBD2; abundance: once; v_gene: TRBV9; j_gene: TRBJ2-5; CDR3nt: TGTGCCAGCAGCGCGAGGACTAGCGGAAACCAGTACTTC; CDR3aa: CASSARTSGNQYF
d_gene: NA; abundance: NA; v_gene: TRBV9; j_gene: TRBJ2-7; CDR3nt: TGTGCCAGCAGCGTAGACGGTCTATACGAGCAGTACTTC; CDR3aa: CASSVDGLYEQYF
d_gene: NA; abundance: NA; v_gene: TRBV19; j_gene: TRBJ1-5; CDR3nt: TGTGCCAGTAGTATTGTTTGGGGGAATAATCAGCCCCAGCATTTT; CDR3aa: CASSIVWGNNQPQHF
d_gene: NA; abundance: NA; v_gene: TRBV7-8; j_gene: TRBJ2-1; CDR3nt: TGTGCCAGCAGCTTAGTAGGGGGGGGCCGGTACAATGAGCAGTTCTTC; CDR3aa: CASSLVGGGRYNEQFF
d_gene: TRBD2; abundance: NA; v_gene: TRBV28; j_gene: TRBJ2-1; CDR3nt: TGTGCCAGCAGTCCGGCCGGACTGGGGGGGAAAGGTAGCAATGAGCAGTTCTTC; CDR3aa: CASSPAGLGGKGSNEQFF
d_gene: NA; abundance: NA; v_gene: TRBV29-1; j_gene: TRBJ2-5; CDR3nt: TGCAGCGTTACGGGGGACCCCCGTGGAGAGACCCAGTACTTC; CDR3aa: CSVTGDPRGETQYF
d_gene: NA; abundance: NA; v_gene: TRBV28; j_gene: TRBJ2-7; CDR3nt: TGTGCCAGCAAAGCCCGGGGTTACGAGCAGTACTTC; CDR3aa: CASKARGYEQYF
d_gene: NA; abundance: once; v_gene: TRBV6-1; j_gene: TRBJ2-3; CDR3nt: TGTGCCAGCAGTGAAGTTTGGACAGATACGCAGTATTTT; CDR3aa: CASSEVWTDTQYF
d_gene: TRBD1; abundance: NA; v_gene: TRBV29-1; j_gene: TRBJ2-1; CDR3nt: TGCAGCGTGGGCCGGGACAGGGGTTACAATGAGCAGTTCTTC; CDR3aa: CSVGRDRGYNEQFF
d_gene: NA; abundance: NA; v_gene: TRBV2; j_gene: TRBJ1-6; CDR3nt: TGTGCCAGTGGTGGAGAGGATAATTCACCCCTCCACTTT; CDR3aa: CASGGEDNSPLHF
d_gene: TRBD1; abundance: once; v_gene: TRBV6-5; j_gene: TRBJ1-1; CDR3nt: TGTGCCAGCAGTTACTCCCAGGGGGCCGTCACTGAAGCTTTCTTT; CDR3aa: CASSYSQGAVTEAFF
d_gene: NA; abundance: NA; v_gene: TRBV30; j_gene: TRBJ2-3; CDR3nt: TGTGCCTGGAGTATAGACAGGAGGCAGAATTTT; CDR3aa: CAWSIDRRQNF
d_gene: TRBD2; abundance: NA; v_gene: TRBV2; j_gene: TRBJ2-1; CDR3nt: TGTGCCAGCACTGGACTAGCGGGAGCCTATGAGCAGTTCTTC; CDR3aa: CASTGLAGAYEQFF